Described below is a single T cell receptor beta chain sequence and its context. The same CDR3 also results from other DNA sequences found in this sample. Unmatched junction bases numbered 3, after V lost 6 bases and J lost 4 bases. CDR1 and CDR2 (germline): SGHDT, YYEEEE. The CDR3 contains 13 residues. The sample comes from a study of cytomegalovirus exposure and HLA in healthy donors. PCR involved 60 Vbeta and 13 Jbeta primers. Data came from immunoSEQ multiplex PCR; TCRdb stores just in-frame clones and leaves some out. The data hold approximately 110,000 clones, with 70% to 80% observed a single time.

This clonotype was sampled from a man aged 40-49 years in good health and CMV-seronegative. This sequence joins TRBV5-6 and TRBJ1-2; 10 bases agree with TRBD1. The sample was PBMCs. CDR3 protein: CASMRTGGYGYTF. CDR3 nucleotide sequence: TGTGCCAGCATGAGGACAGGGGGCTATGGCTACACCTTC.